These 22 T cell receptor beta chains were sequenced from one sample in a study of T cells after yellow fever vaccination. TCRdb redid the calling of the 5' RACE reads with MiXCR, one entry per CDR3 protein. The data show 200,000 to 300,000 distinct CDR3 sequences, 13% seen once. Sequencing was performed on CD4+ T cells sorted from PBMCs, taken 45 days after the yellow fever booster vaccination. The receptors here all came from a man aged 30 to 39 who received the YFV17D yellow fever vaccine.

This clonotype was observed a few times. This chain uses TRBV20-1 with TRBJ2-5, with a weak D call TRBD2 (6 bases). Trimming left V 1 base short and J 12 bases short, with 24 bases between. Germline V lookup: CDR1 DFQATT, CDR2 SNEGSKA (reference sequence). The CDR3 runs 15 residues. The CDR3 spells CSARGSPFSGPTEYF. The CDR3 region has the DNA TGCAGTGCTAGAGGCTCCCCCTTTAGCGGTCCGACTGAGTACTTC.

The sample holds a few counts of this clonotype. CDR3 loop: CASSLAAAPYNEQFF. Here the CDR3 DNA reads TGTGCCAGCAGCTTAGCAGCGGCCCCCTACAATGAGCAGTTCTTC. The V gene is TRBV7-7, the J gene TRBJ2-1, with a weak D call TRBD2 (5 bases). Germline CDR1 is SSHAT and CDR2 is FNYEAQ (reference sequence). Trimming shortened V by 0 bases and J by 2 bases, and 8 bases separated the two germline ends. This CDR3 is built from 15 residues.

This clonotype showed up many times. CDR3 DNA sequence: TGTGCCAGCAGCTTGGTGGGAGACAGGGTCACCTACAATGAGCAGTTCTTC. Amino acids: CASSLVGDRVTYNEQFF. The chain recombines TRBV5-6 with TRBJ2-1; 7 bases are shared with TRBD1. Germline-derived CDR1 and CDR2 are SGHDT and YYEEEE. The CDR3 is 17 residues long. After removal of 0 bases from V and 2 bases from J, the junction contained 8 bases not matched to a gene.

The gene calls are TRBV25-1 and TRBJ2-4; D may be TRBD2 (5 bases). The V gene's germline CDR1 is MGHDK and CDR2 SYGVNS. This CDR3 contains 14 residues. V was pared by 5 bases and J by 9 bases, with 17 bases between. In nucleotides, the CDR3 is TGTGCCAGCAGTAAGCGCTACCCTGCGGGCATTCAGTACTTC. As protein: CASSKRYPAGIQYF.

This clonotype showed up just once. The junction does not match germline at one end; this may be a read error. This chain links TRBV7-9 with TRBJ2-2, with 7 bases lining up with TRBD2. This CDR3 has 17 residues. Germline values: CDR1 SEHNR, CDR2 FQNEAQ (reference sequence). The DNA for the CDR3 is TGTGCCAGCATCTTACGATACGGGGGAGGGGACACCGGGGAGCTGTTTTTT. It codes for CASILRYGGGDTGELFF.

This clonotype was counted a single time. V gene TRBV6-2 or TRBV6-3 combines with J gene TRBJ2-2, with 8 nucleotides matching TRBD2. CDR1 and CDR2 from the germline V gene are MNHEY and SVGEGT. The V gene end was trimmed by 2 bases and the J gene end by 8 bases; junction bases not matched to a gene: 10. The CDR3 extends over 16 amino acids. CDR3 coding DNA: TGTGCCAGCAGTTACCCGAGCGGGAGTGCCACAGGGGAGCTGTTTTTT. Translating it yields CASSYPSGSATGELFF.

The V and J genes are TRBV20-1 and TRBJ1-5, with D unclear. V gave up 4 bases and J gave up 4 bases, with 14 bases separating them. Per germline, CDR1 DFQATT and CDR2 SNEGSKA (reference sequence). The CDR3 is 14 amino acids. CDR3 in amino acids: CSAIVRDLNQPQHF. The DNA of the CDR3 is TGCAGTGCTATCGTTCGAGACTTGAATCAGCCCCAGCATTTT.

This clonotype was picked up a small number of times. The CDR3 reads CSATTAVEVNEQFF. In DNA form, the CDR3 reads TGCAGTGCAACGACAGCCGTGGAGGTTAATGAGCAGTTCTTC. The gene calls are TRBV20-1 and TRBJ2-1; D possibly matches TRBD1 or TRBD2 (5 bases each). Germline CDR1 reads DFQATT; CDR2 reads SNEGSKA (reference sequence). The CDR3 totals 14 residues. Deletions cut 6 bases from V and 7 bases from J, with 19 bases between.

This chain joins TRBV7-8 and TRBJ2-4; TRBD1 matches 12 bases. V trimming: 5 bases; J trimming: 7 bases; junction bases outside the gene matches: 9. Germline V gives CDR1 SGHVS, CDR2 FQNEAQ. CDR3 size: 16 residues. CDR3 sequence reads: CASSNTGTGGNNIQYF. The DNA for the CDR3 is TGTGCCAGCAGCAACACCGGGACAGGGGGCAATAACATTCAGTACTTC. Filled out from reference TRBV7-8 and TRBJ2-4, the complete variable domain reads GAGVSQSPRYKVAKRGQDVALRCDPISGHVSLFWYQQALGQGPEFLTYFQNEAQLDKSGLPSDRFFAERPEGSVSTLKIQRTQQEDSAVYLCASSNTGTGGNNIQYFGAGTRLSVL.

The chain has TRBV2 and TRBJ2-2; tentatively, D is TRBD1 or TRBD2 (6 bases each). The CDR3 is 14 amino acids. Trimming left V 7 bases short and J 2 bases short, with 11 bases between. The V gene's germline CDR1 is SNHLY and CDR2 FYNNEI. This CDR3 reads CASMGGHNTGELFF. The CDR3 coding sequence is TGTGCCAGCATGGGGGGACACAACACCGGGGAGCTGTTTTTT. The whole variable domain, remainder taken from reference TRBV2 and TRBJ2-2, is EPEVTQTPSHQVTQMGQEVILRCVPISNHLYFYWYRQILGQKVEFLVSFYNNEISEKSEIFDDQFSVERPDGSNFTLKIRSTKLEDSAMYFCASMGGHNTGELFFGEGSRLTVL.

The table lists this clonotype with a few counts. This chain joins TRBV20-1 and TRBJ2-7; D may be TRBD1 or TRBD2 (7 bases each). From germline, CDR1 is DFQATT and CDR2 SNEGSKA (reference sequence). The CDR3 runs 15 residues. V was clipped by 3 bases and J by 0 bases, with 15 bases between them. CDR3: CSASHARGGSYEQYF. The CDR3 DNA reads TGCAGTGCTAGCCACGCCAGGGGGGGCTCCTACGAGCAGTACTTC.

This clonotype was counted between two and nine times. The chain's CDR3 is CASSQKTGGTGEQYF. CDR3 bases: TGCGCCAGCAGCCAAAAGACAGGGGGGACGGGCGAGCAGTACTTC. The chain uses TRBV4-3 and TRBJ2-7; 9 nucleotides align to TRBD1. This CDR3 is 15 amino acids long. Germline assignment: CDR1 LGHNA and CDR2 YSLEER. Trimming at V came to 2 bases and at J to 6 bases, leaving 8 bases not matched to a gene.

This clonotype has ten or more counts. This rearrangement joins TRBV6-5 to TRBJ2-1; 13 bases are a match to TRBD2. CDR1 and CDR2 from the germline V gene are MNHEY and SVGAGI. This CDR3 spans 16 amino acids. Trimming cost V 2 bases and J 6 bases; bases outside gene matches: 4. The CDR3 nucleotides read TGTGCCAGCAGTTACCGGACTAGCGGGAGAGGCAATGAGCAGTTCTTC. It translates to CASSYRTSGRGNEQFF.

The rearrangement links TRBV29-1 to TRBJ2-3; D tentatively fits TRBD1 or TRBD2 (5 bases each). Trimming removed 0 bases at V and 4 bases at J, with 8 bases between. Germline-derived CDR1 and CDR2 are SQVTM and ANQGSEA. This CDR3 comprises 13 residues. CDR3 in amino acids: CSVEDLGADTQYF. Here the CDR3 DNA reads TGCAGCGTTGAAGATCTGGGGGCAGATACGCAGTATTTT.

There are a few counts of this clonotype. The chain carries TRBV20-1 and TRBJ2-7, with D hard to call. V was clipped by 0 bases and J by 0 bases, with 21 bases between them. Germline lookup yields CDR1 DFQATT and CDR2 SNEGSKA (reference sequence). CDR3 size: 18 residues. The CDR3, as DNA: TGCAGTGCTAGAGAGAACCAGCCAGAATGGAAGAGCTCCTACGAGCAGTACTTC. Translation: CSARENQPEWKSSYEQYF.

J is TRBJ1-1 and V is TRBV5-4, with a tentative D call TRBD1 (6 bases). Germline loops: CDR1 SGHNT, CDR2 YYREEE (reference sequence). V lost 4 bases to trimming and J lost 6 bases, with 16 bases between them. The CDR3 has 14 residues. CDR3 bases: TGTGCCAGCAGCCGGGACATAGGTTCCGCTGAAGCTTTCTTT. Translation gives CASSRDIGSAEAFF.

The chain recombines TRBV3-1 with TRBJ2-1; TRBD2 matches 13 bases. The CDR3 sequence is 18 residues long. Germline loops: CDR1 LGHDT, CDR2 YNNKEL (reference sequence). CDR3 bases: TGTACCTGCAATTCCGGGACTAGCGGGATGGGCACCTACAATGAGCAGTTCTTC. Translated: CTCNSGTSGMGTYNEQFF.

The sample holds many counts of this clonotype. The genes are TRBV20-1 and TRBJ2-7, with 7 positions matching TRBD2. The CDR3 is 11 amino acids. Germline CDR1 DFQATT, CDR2 SNEGSKA (reference sequence). With V trimmed by 6 bases and J by 6 bases, 5 bases remained unmatched. The CDR3 loop reads CSATRGSEQYF. CDR3 coding DNA: TGCAGTGCAACGCGGGGGAGCGAGCAGTACTTC.

The chain joins TRBV4-3 to TRBJ2-1; D may be TRBD2 (6 bases). Looked up from germline, CDR1 is LGHNA and CDR2 is YSLEER. Trimming removed 1 base from V and 5 bases from J, with 15 bases in between. The CDR3 is made up of 16 amino acids. The CDR3 DNA follows: TGCGCCAGCAGCCAAGTCATCTCGGAGGGAAACAATGAGCAGTTCTTC. This codes for CASSQVISEGNNEQFF.

This clonotype has just a few counts. V and J are TRBV20-1 and TRBJ2-3; a possible D gene is TRBD1 (6 bases). The CDR3 length is 13 residues. Per germline, CDR1 DFQATT and CDR2 SNEGSKA (reference sequence). Trimming stripped 4 bases from V and 2 bases from J, with 10 bases between. The CDR3 spells CSAKGENTDTQYF. CDR3 nucleotides: TGCAGTGCTAAGGGGGAGAACACAGATACGCAGTATTTT.

This clonotype was seen a handful of times. This chain uses TRBV7-3 with TRBJ1-5, with 7 positions matching TRBD1. Germline V gene sequence: CDR1 SGHTA, CDR2 FQGTGA. V was pared by 4 bases and J by 3 bases, with 3 bases of the junction left unmatched. The CDR3 is made up of 14 amino acids. This CDR3 is CASSSTGNNQPQHF. CDR3 in DNA: TGTGCCAGCAGCTCGACAGGGAACAATCAGCCCCAGCATTTT. The complete variable domain, with remaining parts taken from reference TRBV7-3 and TRBJ1-5, reads GAGVSQTPSNKVTEKGKYVELRCDPISGHTALYWYRQSLGQGPEFLIYFQGTGAADDSGLPNDRFFAVRPEGSVSTLKIQRTERGDSAVYLCASSSTGNNQPQHFGDGTRLSIL.

The chain employs TRBV29-1 and TRBJ2-1; 9 bases map to TRBD1. J was trimmed by 6 bases and V by 5 bases; bases with no gene match: 11. The CDR3 has 15 residues. Germline CDR1 and CDR2: SQVTM and ANQGSEA. The CDR3 here is CSVQWGQGGINEQFF. The DNA of the CDR3 is TGCAGCGTTCAATGGGGACAGGGAGGTATCAATGAGCAGTTCTTC.